The 10 T cell receptor beta chains presented below share a single source sample, sequenced in a study of control samples from healthy donors and cancer patients. Clones were read by immunoSEQ multiplex PCR, and TCRdb kept only the in-frame ones, dropping some. The profile shows about 63,000 clones, approximately 85% of them singletons. The specimen sequenced was blood. The receptors here all came from a man between 35 and 55 years old in good health.

J is TRBJ2-7 and V is TRBV9; D is perhaps TRBD1 (5 bases). Germline assignment: CDR1 SGDLS and CDR2 YYNGEE. Trimming took off 3 bases at V and 4 bases at J, with 14 bases between the two ends. The CDR3 consists of 14 residues. The CDR3 region has the DNA TGTGCCAGCAGCGAAGGGGCTAGTAATTACGAGCAGTACTTC. Translation gives CASSEGASNYEQYF.

The CDR3 DNA follows: TGTGCCATCAGCTGGGACGGTTACACAGATACGCAGTATTTT. This sequence encodes CAISWDGYTDTQYF. J is TRBJ2-3 and V is TRBV10-3; D assignment may be TRBD1 or TRBD2 (5 bases each). V lost 6 bases to trimming and J lost 2 bases, with 12 bases between them. Germline-derived CDR1 and CDR2 are ENHRY and SYGVKD. CDR3 length: 14 amino acids.

This clone has only one observation. The rearrangement links TRBV10-3 to TRBJ2-7; 7 bases agree with TRBD2. This CDR3 contains 15 residues. The V gene end was trimmed by 2 bases and the J gene end by 4 bases; junction bases not matched to a gene: 8. Germline V CDR1 and CDR2: ENHRY, SYGVKD. As DNA, the CDR3 is TGTGCCATCAGTGAGCCAAGGCGGGGGACTTACGAGCAGTACTTC. Protein sequence: CAISEPRRGTYEQYF.

CDR3 DNA: TGTGCCAGCAGAAGATCAAGGGACAACTCCTACGAGCAGTACTTC. Its protein is CASRRSRDNSYEQYF. The chain combines TRBV6-6 with TRBJ2-7, with a weak D call TRBD1 (6 bases). The CDR3 spans 15 residues. Germline lookup yields CDR1 MNHNY and CDR2 SVGAGI (reference sequence). V shed 6 bases and J shed 0 bases, with 15 bases lying between them.

The V and J genes are TRBV3-1 (or the pseudogene TRBV3-2) and TRBJ2-7; 9 nucleotides line up with TRBD2. Germline-derived CDR1 and CDR2 are LGHDT and YNNKEL (reference sequence). V gave up 6 bases and J gave up 4 bases; unmatched junction bases: 10. The CDR3 totals 15 residues. The CDR3 region is CASRDGGAGGYEQYF. In nucleotides, the CDR3 is TGTGCCAGCAGGGACGGGGGAGCGGGGGGTTACGAGCAGTACTTC.

V gene TRBV14 combines with J gene TRBJ2-7; D remains ambiguous. Germline V gene sequence: CDR1 SGHDN, CDR2 FVKESK. The CDR3 is 14 amino acids. With 3 bases removed from V and 0 bases from J, the gap between germline ends came to 9 bases. The CDR3 nucleotides read TGTGCCAGCAGCCAGAGCCTTAGCTCCTACGAGCAGTACTTC. It translates to CASSQSLSSYEQYF. Drawing the rest from reference TRBV14 and TRBJ2-7, the complete variable domain is EAGVTQFPSHSVIEKGQTVTLRCDPISGHDNLYWYRRVMGKEIKFLLHFVKESKQDESGMPNNRFLAERTGGTYSTLKVQPAELEDSGVYFCASSQSLSSYEQYFGPGTRLTVT.

The V call is TRBV30, the J call TRBJ1-5, with TRBD1 as a possible D gene (6 bases). Germline V gene sequence: CDR1 GTSNPN, CDR2 SVGIG (reference sequence). Trimming removed 5 bases at V and 6 bases at J, with 20 bases between. This CDR3 contains 15 residues. The DNA of the CDR3 is TGTGCCTGGGGGGGGCCGGGACATGACTCTCAGCCCCAGCATTTT. Encoded protein: CAWGGPGHDSQPQHF. Full variable domain (missing parts from reference TRBV30 and TRBJ1-5): SQTIHQWPATLVQPVGSPLSLECTVEGTSNPNLYWYRQAAGRGLQLLFYSVGIGQISSEVPQNLSASRPQDRQFILSSKKLLLSDSGFYLCAWGGPGHDSQPQHFGDGTRLSIL.

The chain carries TRBV10-3 and TRBJ1-6; D remains ambiguous. Deletions cut 4 bases from V and 10 bases from J, with 11 bases between. This CDR3 spans 13 amino acids. The germline gives CDR1 ENHRY, CDR2 SYGVKD. CDR3 region: CAISGSEGSPLHF. The CDR3 DNA follows: TGTGCCATCAGTGGGAGTGAGGGATCACCCCTCCACTTT.

The chain combines TRBV11-3 with TRBJ2-5; 8 nucleotides align to TRBD2. Per germline, CDR1 SGHNT and CDR2 YENEEA. With V trimmed by 6 bases and J by 3 bases, 15 bases remained unmatched. The CDR3 is 17 residues long. CDR3 sequence reads: CASSPRLGGGTEETQYF. CDR3 nucleotide sequence: TGTGCCAGCAGTCCTAGGCTAGGCGGGGGGACCGAAGAGACCCAGTACTTC.

The genes are TRBV6-5 and TRBJ1-2, with a possible D match to TRBD1 (5 bases). Germline CDR1 is MNHEY and CDR2 is SVGAGI. This CDR3 has 12 amino acids. Trimming shortened V by 7 bases and J by 4 bases, and 10 bases separated the two germline ends. CDR3 nucleotides: TGTGCCAGCACCTGGACATCCTATGGCTACACCTTC. Protein product: CASTWTSYGYTF.